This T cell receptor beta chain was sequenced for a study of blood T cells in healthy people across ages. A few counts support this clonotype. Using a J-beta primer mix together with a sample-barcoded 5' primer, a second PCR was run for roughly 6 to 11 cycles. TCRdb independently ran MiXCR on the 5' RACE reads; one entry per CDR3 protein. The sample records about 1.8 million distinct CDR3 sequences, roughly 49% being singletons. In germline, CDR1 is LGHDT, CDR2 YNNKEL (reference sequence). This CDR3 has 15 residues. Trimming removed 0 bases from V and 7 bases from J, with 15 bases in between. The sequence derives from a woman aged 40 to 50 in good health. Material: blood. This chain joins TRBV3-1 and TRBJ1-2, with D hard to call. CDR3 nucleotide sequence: TGTGCCAGCAGCCAAGAAGCTGCCTTCTTTGCTGGCTACACCTTC. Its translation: CASSQEAAFFAGYTF.